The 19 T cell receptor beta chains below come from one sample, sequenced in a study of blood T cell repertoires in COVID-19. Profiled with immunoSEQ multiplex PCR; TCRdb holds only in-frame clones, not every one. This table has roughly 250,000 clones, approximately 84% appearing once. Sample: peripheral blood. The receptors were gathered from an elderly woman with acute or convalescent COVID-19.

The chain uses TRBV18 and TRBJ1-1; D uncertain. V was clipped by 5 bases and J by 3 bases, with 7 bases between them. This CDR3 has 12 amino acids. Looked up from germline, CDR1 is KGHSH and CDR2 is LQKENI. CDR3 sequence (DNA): TGTGCCAGCTCATACATGGACACTGAAGCTTTCTTT. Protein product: CASSYMDTEAFF.

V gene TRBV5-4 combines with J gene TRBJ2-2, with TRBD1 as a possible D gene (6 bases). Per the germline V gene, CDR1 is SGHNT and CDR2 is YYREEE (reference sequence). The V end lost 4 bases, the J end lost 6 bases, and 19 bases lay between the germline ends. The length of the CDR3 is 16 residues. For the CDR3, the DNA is TGTGCCAGCAGCCCAGGACAGACCGAGAAGGCCGGGGAGCTGTTTTTT. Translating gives CASSPGQTEKAGELFF.

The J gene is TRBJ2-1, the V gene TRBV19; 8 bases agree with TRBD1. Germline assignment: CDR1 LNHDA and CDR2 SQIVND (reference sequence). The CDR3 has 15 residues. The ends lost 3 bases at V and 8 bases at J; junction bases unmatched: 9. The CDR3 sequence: CASSIEDRDWDEQFF. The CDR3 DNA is TGTGCCAGTAGTATTGAGGACAGGGACTGGGATGAGCAGTTCTTC.

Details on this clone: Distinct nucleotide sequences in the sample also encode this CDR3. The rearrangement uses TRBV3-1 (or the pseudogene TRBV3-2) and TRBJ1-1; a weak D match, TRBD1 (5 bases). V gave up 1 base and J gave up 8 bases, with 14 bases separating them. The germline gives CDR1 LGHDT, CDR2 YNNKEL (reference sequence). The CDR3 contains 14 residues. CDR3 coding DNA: TGTGCCAGCAGCCAAGGGCGGCTTAAGGGGGAAGCTTTCTTT. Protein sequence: CASSQGRLKGEAFF.

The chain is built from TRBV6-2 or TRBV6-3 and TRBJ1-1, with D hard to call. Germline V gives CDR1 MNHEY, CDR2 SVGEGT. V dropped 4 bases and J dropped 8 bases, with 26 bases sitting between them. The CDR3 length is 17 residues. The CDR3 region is CASSSVLSGLVRWEAFF. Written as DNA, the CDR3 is TGTGCCAGCAGTTCGGTCCTTTCGGGGTTGGTGCGATGGGAAGCTTTCTTT.

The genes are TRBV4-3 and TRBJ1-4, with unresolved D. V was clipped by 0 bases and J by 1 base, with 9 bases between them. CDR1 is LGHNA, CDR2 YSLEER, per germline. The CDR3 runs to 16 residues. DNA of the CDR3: TGCGCCAGCAGCCAAGATTTGGGAGGAACTAATGAAAAACTGTTTTTT. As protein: CASSQDLGGTNEKLFF.

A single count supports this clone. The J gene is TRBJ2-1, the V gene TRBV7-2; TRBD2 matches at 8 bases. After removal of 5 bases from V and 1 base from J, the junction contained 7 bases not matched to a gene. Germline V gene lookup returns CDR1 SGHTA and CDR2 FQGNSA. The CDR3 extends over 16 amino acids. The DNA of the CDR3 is TGTGCCAGCAGCATGGCTAGCGGGCCATCCTACAATGAGCAGTTCTTC. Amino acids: CASSMASGPSYNEQFF.

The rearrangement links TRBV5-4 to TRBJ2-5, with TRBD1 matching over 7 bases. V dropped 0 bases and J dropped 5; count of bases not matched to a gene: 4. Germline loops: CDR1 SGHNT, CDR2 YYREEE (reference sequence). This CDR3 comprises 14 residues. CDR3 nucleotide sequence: TGTGCCAGCAGCTTGGGAACAGGGGATGAGACCCAGTACTTC. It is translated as CASSLGTGDETQYF.

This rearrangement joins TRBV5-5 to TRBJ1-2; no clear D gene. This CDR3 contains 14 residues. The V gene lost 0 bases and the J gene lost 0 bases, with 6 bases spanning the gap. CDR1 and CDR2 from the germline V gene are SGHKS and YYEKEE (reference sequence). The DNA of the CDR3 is TGTGCCAGCAGCTTGGAGAGTGCTAACTATGGCTACACCTTC. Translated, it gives CASSLESANYGYTF.

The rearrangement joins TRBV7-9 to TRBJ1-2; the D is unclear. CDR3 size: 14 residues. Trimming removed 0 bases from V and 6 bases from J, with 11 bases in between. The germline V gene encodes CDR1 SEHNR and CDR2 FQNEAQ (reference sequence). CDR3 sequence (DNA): TGTGCCAGCAGCTTAGCTGGGCCAGCAGATGGCTACACCTTC. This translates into CASSLAGPADGYTF.

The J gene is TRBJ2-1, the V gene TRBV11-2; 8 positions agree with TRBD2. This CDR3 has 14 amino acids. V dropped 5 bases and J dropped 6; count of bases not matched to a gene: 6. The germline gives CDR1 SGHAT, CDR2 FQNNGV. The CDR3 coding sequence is TGTGCCAGCAGCCTAAGGACTAGCCTCAATGAGCAGTTCTTC. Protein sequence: CASSLRTSLNEQFF.

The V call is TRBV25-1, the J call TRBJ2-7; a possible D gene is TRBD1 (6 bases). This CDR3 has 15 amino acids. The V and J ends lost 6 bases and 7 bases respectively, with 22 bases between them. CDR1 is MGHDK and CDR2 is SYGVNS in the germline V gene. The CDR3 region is CASSPPRTALLEQYF. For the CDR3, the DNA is TGTGCCAGCAGCCCCCCGAGGACAGCCCTTTTGGAGCAGTACTTC.

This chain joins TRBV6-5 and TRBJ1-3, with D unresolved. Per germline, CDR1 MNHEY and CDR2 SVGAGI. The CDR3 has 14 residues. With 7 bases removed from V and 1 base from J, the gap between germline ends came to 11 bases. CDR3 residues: CASIPTSSGNTIYF. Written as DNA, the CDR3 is TGTGCCAGCATTCCCACAAGTTCTGGAAACACCATATATTTT.

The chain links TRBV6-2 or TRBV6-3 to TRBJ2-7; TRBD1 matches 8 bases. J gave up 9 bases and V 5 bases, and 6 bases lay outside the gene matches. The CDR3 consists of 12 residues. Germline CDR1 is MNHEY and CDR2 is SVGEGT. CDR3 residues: CASSPTGVAQYF. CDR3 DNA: TGTGCCAGCAGTCCGACAGGGGTAGCGCAGTACTTC.

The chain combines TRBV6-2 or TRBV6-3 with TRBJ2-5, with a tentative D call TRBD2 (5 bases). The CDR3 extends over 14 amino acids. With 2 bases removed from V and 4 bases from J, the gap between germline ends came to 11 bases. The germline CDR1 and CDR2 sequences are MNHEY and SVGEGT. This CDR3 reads CASSYLLEGETQYF. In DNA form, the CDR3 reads TGTGCCAGCAGTTACCTTCTAGAGGGAGAGACCCAGTACTTC.

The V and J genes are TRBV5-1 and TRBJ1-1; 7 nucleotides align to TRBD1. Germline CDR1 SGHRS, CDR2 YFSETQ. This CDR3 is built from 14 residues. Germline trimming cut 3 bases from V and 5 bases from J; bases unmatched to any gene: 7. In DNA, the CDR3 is TGCGCCAGCAGCTCACTACAGGGGTTGACTGAAGCTTTCTTT. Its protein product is CASSSLQGLTEAFF.

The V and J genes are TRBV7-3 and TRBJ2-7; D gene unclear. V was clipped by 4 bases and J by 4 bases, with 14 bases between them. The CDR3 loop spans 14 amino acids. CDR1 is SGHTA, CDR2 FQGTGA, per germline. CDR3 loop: CASSSPSQRYEQYF. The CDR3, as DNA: TGTGCCAGCAGCTCCCCCTCCCAGCGATACGAGCAGTACTTC.

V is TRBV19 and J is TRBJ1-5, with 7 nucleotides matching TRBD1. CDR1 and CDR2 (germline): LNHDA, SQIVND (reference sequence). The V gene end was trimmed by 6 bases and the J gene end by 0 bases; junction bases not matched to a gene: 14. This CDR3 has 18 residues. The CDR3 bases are TGTGCCAGTAGGCCAGGGACAGCAGATAAAAATAGCAATCAGCCCCAGCATTTT. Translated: CASRPGTADKNSNQPQHF.

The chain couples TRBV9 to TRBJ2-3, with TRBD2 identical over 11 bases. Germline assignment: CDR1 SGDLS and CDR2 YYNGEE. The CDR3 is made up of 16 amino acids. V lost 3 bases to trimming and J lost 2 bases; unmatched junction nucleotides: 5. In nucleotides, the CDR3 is TGTGCCAGCAGCGCCCAACTAGCGGGGGCCACAGATACGCAGTATTTT. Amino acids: CASSAQLAGATDTQYF.